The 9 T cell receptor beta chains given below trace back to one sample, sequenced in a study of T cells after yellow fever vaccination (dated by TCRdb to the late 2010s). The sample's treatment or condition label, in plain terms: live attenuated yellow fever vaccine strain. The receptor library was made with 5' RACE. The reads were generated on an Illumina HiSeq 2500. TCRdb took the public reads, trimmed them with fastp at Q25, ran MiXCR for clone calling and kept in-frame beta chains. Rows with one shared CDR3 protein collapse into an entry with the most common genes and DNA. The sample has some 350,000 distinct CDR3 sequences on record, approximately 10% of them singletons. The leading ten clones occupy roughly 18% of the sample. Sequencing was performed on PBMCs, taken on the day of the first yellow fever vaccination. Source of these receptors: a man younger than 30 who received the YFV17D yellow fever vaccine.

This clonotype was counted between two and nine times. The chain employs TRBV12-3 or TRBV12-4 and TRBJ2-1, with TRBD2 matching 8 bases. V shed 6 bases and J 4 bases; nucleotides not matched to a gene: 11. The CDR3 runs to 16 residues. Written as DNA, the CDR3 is TGTGCCAGCAGCCGGGGCGCGGGGGGTACTTACAATGAGCAGTTCTTC. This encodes CASSRGAGGTYNEQFF.

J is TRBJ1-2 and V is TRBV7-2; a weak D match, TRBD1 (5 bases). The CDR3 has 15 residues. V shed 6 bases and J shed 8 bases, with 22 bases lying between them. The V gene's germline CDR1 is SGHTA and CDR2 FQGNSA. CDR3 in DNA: TGTGCCAGCAGTTTGGGGGTTGGCAGGCCGGCAGGCTACACCTTC. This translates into CASSLGVGRPAGYTF.

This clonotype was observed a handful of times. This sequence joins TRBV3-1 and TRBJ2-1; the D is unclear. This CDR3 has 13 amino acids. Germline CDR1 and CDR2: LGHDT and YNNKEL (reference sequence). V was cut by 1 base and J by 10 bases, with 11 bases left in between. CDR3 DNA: TGTGCCAGCAGCCAAGGAGGAATAATGGAGCAGTTCTTC. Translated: CASSQGGIMEQFF.

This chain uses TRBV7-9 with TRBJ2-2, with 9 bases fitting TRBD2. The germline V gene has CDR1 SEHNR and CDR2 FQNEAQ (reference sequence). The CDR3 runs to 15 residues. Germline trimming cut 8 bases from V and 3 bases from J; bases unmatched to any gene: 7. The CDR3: CASAGGVAYTGELFF. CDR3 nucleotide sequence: TGTGCCAGCGCGGGGGGGGTGGCTTACACCGGGGAGCTGTTTTTT.

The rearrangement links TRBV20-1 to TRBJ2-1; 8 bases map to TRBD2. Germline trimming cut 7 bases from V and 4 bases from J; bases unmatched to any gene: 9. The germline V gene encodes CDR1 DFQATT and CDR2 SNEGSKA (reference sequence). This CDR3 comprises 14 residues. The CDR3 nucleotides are TGCAGTGTTCCCGGGACTAGTGATTACAATGAGCAGTTCTTC. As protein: CSVPGTSDYNEQFF.

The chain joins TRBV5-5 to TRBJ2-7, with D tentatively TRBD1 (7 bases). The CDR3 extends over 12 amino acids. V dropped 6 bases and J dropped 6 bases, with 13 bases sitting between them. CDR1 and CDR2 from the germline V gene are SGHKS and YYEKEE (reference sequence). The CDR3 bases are TGTGCCAGCAACCGGAGGGGGCTCGAGCAGTACTTC. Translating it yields CASNRRGLEQYF.

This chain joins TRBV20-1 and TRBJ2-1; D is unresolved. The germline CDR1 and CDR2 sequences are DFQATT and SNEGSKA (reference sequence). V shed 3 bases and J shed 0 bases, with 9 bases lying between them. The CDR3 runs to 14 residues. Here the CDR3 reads CSASAWSSYNEQFF. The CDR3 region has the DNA TGCAGTGCTAGCGCTTGGAGCTCCTACAATGAGCAGTTCTTC.

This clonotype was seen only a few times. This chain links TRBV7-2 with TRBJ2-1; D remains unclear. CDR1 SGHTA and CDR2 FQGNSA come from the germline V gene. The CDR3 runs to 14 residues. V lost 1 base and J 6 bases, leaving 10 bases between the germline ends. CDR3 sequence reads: CASSLVTLFNEQFF. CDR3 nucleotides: TGTGCCAGCAGCTTAGTTACTCTGTTCAATGAGCAGTTCTTC.

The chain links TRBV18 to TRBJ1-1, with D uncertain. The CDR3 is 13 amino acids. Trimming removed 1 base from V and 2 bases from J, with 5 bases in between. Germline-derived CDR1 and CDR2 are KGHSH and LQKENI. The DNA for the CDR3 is TGTGCCAGCTCACCACTGGCAAACACTGAAGCTTTCTTT. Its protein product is CASSPLANTEAFF.